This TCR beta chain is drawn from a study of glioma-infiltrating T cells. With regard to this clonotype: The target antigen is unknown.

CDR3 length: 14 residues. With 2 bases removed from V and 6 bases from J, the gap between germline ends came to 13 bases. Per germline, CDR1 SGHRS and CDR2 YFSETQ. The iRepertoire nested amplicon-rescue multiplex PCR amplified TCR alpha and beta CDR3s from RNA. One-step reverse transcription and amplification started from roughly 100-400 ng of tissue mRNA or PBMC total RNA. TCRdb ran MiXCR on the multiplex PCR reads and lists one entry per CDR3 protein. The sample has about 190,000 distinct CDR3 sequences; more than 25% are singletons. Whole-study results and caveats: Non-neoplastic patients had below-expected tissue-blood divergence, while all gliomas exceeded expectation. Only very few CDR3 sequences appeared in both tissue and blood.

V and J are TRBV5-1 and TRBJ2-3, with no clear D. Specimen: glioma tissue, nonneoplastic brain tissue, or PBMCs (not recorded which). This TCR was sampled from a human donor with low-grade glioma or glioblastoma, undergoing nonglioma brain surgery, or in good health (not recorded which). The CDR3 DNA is TGCGCCAGCAGCTTAGGGCTCACGAGGGATACGCAGTATTTT. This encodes CASSLGLTRDTQYF.